Each of the 11 T cell receptor beta chains below was sequenced from the same sample in a study of early T cells in non-severe SARS-CoV-2 infection. TCRdb passed the 5' RACE reads through MiXCR, listing each CDR3 protein once. The data contain fewer than 85,000 distinct CDR3 sequences, about 14% of them singletons. The sample was whole blood, taken at baseline. These TCRs come from an adult who was a healthcare worker with PCR-confirmed SARS-CoV-2 infection or an uninfected control (not recorded which).

The V call is TRBV12-3 or TRBV12-4, the J call TRBJ1-3; the D is unclear. The length of the CDR3 is 12 residues. V lost 8 bases and J 4 bases, leaving 9 bases between the germline ends. CDR3 residues: CASGDDGNTIYF. CDR3 DNA sequence: TGTGCCAGCGGGGATGACGGAAACACCATATATTTT.

In this sample, this clonotype turned up a few times. The chain employs TRBV6-7 and TRBJ2-1; 8 bases are shared with TRBD2. TRBV6-7 is reported as an ORF; its role is uncertain. There are 13 residues in the CDR3. After removal of 6 bases from V and 5 bases from J, the junction contained 3 bases not matched to a gene. For the CDR3, the DNA is TGTGCCAGCAGGGGACTAGACGACAATGAGCAGTTCTTC. Translating gives CASRGLDDNEQFF.

A few counts support this clonotype. V is TRBV20-1 and J is TRBJ2-1, with 12 bases aligning to TRBD1. V lost 3 bases to trimming and J lost 2 bases; unmatched junction nucleotides: 2. CDR1 is DFQATT and CDR2 is SNEGSKA in the germline V gene (reference sequence). This CDR3 comprises 15 residues. CDR3 DNA: TGCAGTGCTAGGGGACAGGGGGCGGCCTACAATGAGCAGTTCTTC. Translation: CSARGQGAAYNEQFF.

The J gene is TRBJ1-2, the V gene TRBV3-1; D may be TRBD1 (6 bases). The germline gives CDR1 LGHDT, CDR2 YNNKEL (reference sequence). This CDR3 contains 16 residues. V shed 1 base and J shed 8 bases, with 20 bases lying between them. DNA of the CDR3: TGTGCCAGCAGCCAAGCCGATAGCGGGGGGCGAGGAGGCTACACCTTC. This sequence encodes CASSQADSGGRGGYTF.

The genes are TRBV2 and TRBJ1-5; D gene ambiguous. The V end lost 5 bases, the J end lost 1 base, and 12 bases lay between the germline ends. Germline CDR1 is SNHLY and CDR2 is FYNNEI. CDR3 length: 15 residues. CDR3 in amino acids: CASSPQSLSNQPQHF. In DNA form, the CDR3 reads TGTGCCAGCAGTCCCCAATCGCTGAGCAATCAGCCCCAGCATTTT.

This clonotype was found a few times. The rearrangement joins TRBV19 to TRBJ2-3; TRBD1 matches 10 bases. V lost 5 bases and J lost 2; bases outside the gene matches: 10. The CDR3 has 17 residues. From germline, CDR1 is LNHDA and CDR2 SQIVND (reference sequence). The CDR3 DNA is TGTGCCAGTAGTGGCCGGGACAGGGGCGATGTCACAGATACGCAGTATTTT. Protein sequence: CASSGRDRGDVTDTQYF.

V usage is TRBV11-2 and J usage is TRBJ2-7, with D unclear. The CDR3 covers 11 residues. V was cut by 6 bases and J by 6 bases, with 9 bases left in between. Germline CDR1 reads SGHAT; CDR2 reads FQNNGV. The CDR3 protein is CASSSTSEQYF. The DNA of the CDR3 is TGTGCCAGCAGTTCGACCTCCGAGCAGTACTTC.

In this sample, this clonotype turned up many times. The chain links TRBV7-2 to TRBJ2-3; a possible D gene is TRBD2 (5 bases). The CDR3 runs to 14 residues. The germline V gene has CDR1 SGHTA and CDR2 FQGNSA. The V gene lost 5 bases and the J gene lost 3 bases, with 12 bases spanning the gap. The CDR3 reads CASSVGVRTDTQYF. In DNA form, the CDR3 reads TGTGCCAGCAGCGTGGGAGTAAGAACAGATACGCAGTATTTT.

This clonotype has a count of ten or more. This chain uses TRBV7-6 with TRBJ1-5; possibly TRBD1 for D (5 bases). This CDR3 comprises 14 residues. V lost 3 bases, J lost 7 bases, and 13 bases lay in between. The germline V gene encodes CDR1 SGHVS and CDR2 FNYEAQ. CDR3 nucleotides: TGTGCCAGCAGCTTGCAGGGAGCCGAGCAGCCCCAGCATTTT. Amino acids: CASSLQGAEQPQHF.

The CDR3 coding sequence is TGTGCCAGCAGCTCTATTGGCGGGAGTGTAACAGATACGCAGTATTTT. Translation gives CASSSIGGSVTDTQYF. The chain recombines TRBV5-6 with TRBJ2-3, with 7 positions matching TRBD2. Looked up from germline, CDR1 is SGHDT and CDR2 is YYEEEE. The CDR3 length is 16 residues. V lost 3 bases to trimming and J lost 3 bases; unmatched junction nucleotides: 10.

The V and J genes are TRBV29-1 and TRBJ2-7; D might be TRBD1 or TRBD2, each matching 6 bases. CDR3 length equals 15 residues. Deletions cut 3 bases from V and 0 bases from J, with 15 bases between. Germline loops: CDR1 SQVTM, CDR2 ANQGSEA. The CDR3 spells CSVEEGDTSSYEQYF. The CDR3 DNA reads TGCAGCGTTGAGGAGGGGGATACTAGCTCCTACGAGCAGTACTTC.